The next 6 T cell receptor beta chains were all read from a single sample in a study of Ad26.COV2.S vaccination and SARS-CoV-2 variants. Regarding treatment: approximately 18 received Ad26.COV2.S at low or high dose, single or two shots; 5 received placebo; per-sample allocation not given. At day 63 after the first vaccine or placebo injection, samples were drawn. This table comes from immunoSEQ multiplex PCR, and its TCRdb copy is limited to in-frame clones, with some not included. The sample holds some 270,000 clones, roughly 85% seen once. The sample here was peripheral blood, taken in a trial of Ad26.COV2.S vaccine versus placebo. Receptors originate from a person between 18 and 65 years old who received the Ad26.COV2.S COVID-19 vaccine or a placebo.

V and J are TRBV14 and TRBJ2-7, with 9 positions matching TRBD1. Germline assignment: CDR1 SGHDN and CDR2 FVKESK. The CDR3 contains 15 residues. Trimming cost V 4 bases and J 2 bases; bases outside gene matches: 6. CDR3 bases: TGTGCCAGCAGCCGCTGGACAGGGGAGACCTACGAGCAGTACTTC. Its protein product is CASSRWTGETYEQYF.

This clone was counted once. The chain recombines TRBV7-3 with TRBJ2-5; D tentatively fits TRBD1 or TRBD2 (6 bases each). Germline CDR1 SGHTA, CDR2 FQGTGA. The CDR3 has 15 residues. Trimming took 2 bases from V and 6 from J, leaving 16 bases between them. For the CDR3, the DNA is TGTGCCAGCAGCTTAGAGGGGGGAACGGTACAGACCCAGTACTTC. Protein product: CASSLEGGTVQTQYF.

This clone was detected once. The chain links TRBV6-5 to TRBJ2-7, with 11 bases identical to TRBD1. The CDR3 totals 14 residues. Trimming took 9 bases from V and 4 from J; bases not matched to a gene: 8. Germline CDR1 and CDR2: MNHEY and SVGAGI. The CDR3, as DNA: TGTGCCAGTTCCCGGGACAGGGGGGAATACGAGCAGTACGTC. Translated: CASSRDRGEYEQYV.

This chain links TRBV24-1 with TRBJ2-2; possible D gene TRBD2, 7 bases. The CDR3 is made up of 16 amino acids. Between the trimmed V and J ends, which lost 4 bases and 3 bases, there was a span of 14 bases. The V gene's germline CDR1 is KGHDR and CDR2 SFDVKD. CDR3 coding DNA: TGTGCCACCAGTGAGTCAGGGAGGGGGGACACCGGGGAGCTGTTTTTT. Its translation: CATSESGRGDTGELFF.

This sequence joins TRBV7-3 and TRBJ2-5; 13 bases are shared with TRBD2. Germline trimming cut 5 bases from V and 5 bases from J; bases unmatched to any gene: 2. The CDR3 is made up of 14 amino acids. The germline V gene has CDR1 SGHTA and CDR2 FQGTGA. The CDR3 DNA follows: TGTGCCAGCAGCGCGACTAGCGGGGGGGAGACCCAGTACTTC. Translating gives CASSATSGGETQYF.

The chain couples TRBV19 to TRBJ1-1, with D possibly matching TRBD1 (6 bases). Germline V gene sequence: CDR1 LNHDA, CDR2 SQIVND (reference sequence). Trimming removed 7 bases at V and 1 base at J, with 13 bases between. The CDR3 length is 14 residues. The CDR3 region has the DNA TGTGCCAGTATTGAGGGACACCCGAACACTGAAGCTTTCTTT. This sequence encodes CASIEGHPNTEAFF.